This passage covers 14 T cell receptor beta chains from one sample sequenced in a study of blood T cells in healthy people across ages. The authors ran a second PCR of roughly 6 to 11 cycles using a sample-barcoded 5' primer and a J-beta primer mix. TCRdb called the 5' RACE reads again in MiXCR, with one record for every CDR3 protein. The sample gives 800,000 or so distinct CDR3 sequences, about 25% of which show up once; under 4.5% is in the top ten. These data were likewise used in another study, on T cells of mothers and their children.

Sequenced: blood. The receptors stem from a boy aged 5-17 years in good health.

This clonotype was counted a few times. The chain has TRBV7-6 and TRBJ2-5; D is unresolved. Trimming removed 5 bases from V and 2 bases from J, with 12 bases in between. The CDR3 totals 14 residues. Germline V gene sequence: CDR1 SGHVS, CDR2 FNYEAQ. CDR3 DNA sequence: TGTGCCAGCAGCCCTGGTCCCGGGCAAGAGACCCAGTACTTC. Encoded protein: CASSPGPGQETQYF.

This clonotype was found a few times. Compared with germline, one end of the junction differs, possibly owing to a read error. The CDR3 DNA follows: TGTGCCAGCAGTCCAAGAAGTGGAACTAGCGAATTGAGCTCCTACGAGCAGTGCTTC. Encoded protein: CASSPRSGTSELSSYEQCF. The rearrangement joins TRBV4-2 to TRBJ2-7, with 7 positions matching TRBD2. CDR3 length: 19 residues. CDR1 and CDR2 (germline): LGHNA, YNFKEQ.

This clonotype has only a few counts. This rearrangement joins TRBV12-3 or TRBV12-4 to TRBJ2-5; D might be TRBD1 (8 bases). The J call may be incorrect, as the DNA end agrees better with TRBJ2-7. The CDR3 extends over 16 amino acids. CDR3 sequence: CASSLGGGTGSYEQYF. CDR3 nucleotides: TGTGCCAGCAGTTTGGGGGGAGGGACAGGTTCCTACGAGCAGTACTTC.

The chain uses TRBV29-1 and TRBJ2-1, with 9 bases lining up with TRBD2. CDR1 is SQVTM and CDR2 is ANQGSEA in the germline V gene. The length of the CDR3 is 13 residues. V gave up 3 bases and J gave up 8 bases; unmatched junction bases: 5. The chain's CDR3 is CSVERGGLDEQFF. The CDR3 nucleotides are TGCAGCGTTGAGCGGGGGGGCCTTGATGAGCAGTTCTTC.

This CDR3 reads CASSLGGQQNTEAFF. CDR3 bases: TGCGCCAGCAGCTTGGGGGGACAGCAGAACACTGAAGCTTTCTTT. V gene TRBV5-1 combines with J gene TRBJ1-1, with 7 bases lining up with TRBD1. Trimming at V came to 0 bases and at J to 1 base, leaving 3 bases not matched to a gene. Germline V gene lookup returns CDR1 SGHRS and CDR2 YFSETQ. The CDR3 spans 15 residues.

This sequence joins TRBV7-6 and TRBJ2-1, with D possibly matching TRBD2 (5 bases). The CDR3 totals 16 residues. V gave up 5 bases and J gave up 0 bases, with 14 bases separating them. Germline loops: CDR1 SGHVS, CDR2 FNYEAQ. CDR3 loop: CASSGVRASSYNEQFF. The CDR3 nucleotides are TGTGCCAGCAGCGGGGTGCGGGCTAGCTCCTACAATGAGCAGTTCTTC.

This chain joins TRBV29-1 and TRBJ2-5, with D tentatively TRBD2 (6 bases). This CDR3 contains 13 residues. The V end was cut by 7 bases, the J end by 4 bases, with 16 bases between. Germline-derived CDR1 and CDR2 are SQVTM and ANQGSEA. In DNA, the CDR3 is TGCAGCGCCAATCTCGGGGGACCAGAGACCCAGTACTTC. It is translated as CSANLGGPETQYF.

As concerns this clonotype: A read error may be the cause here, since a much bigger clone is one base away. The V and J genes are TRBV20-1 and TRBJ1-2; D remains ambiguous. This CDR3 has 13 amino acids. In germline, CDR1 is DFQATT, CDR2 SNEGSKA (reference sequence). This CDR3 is CSARTAGAYRYTF. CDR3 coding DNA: TGCAGTGCTAGAACGGCTGGAGCCTATCGCTACACCTTC.

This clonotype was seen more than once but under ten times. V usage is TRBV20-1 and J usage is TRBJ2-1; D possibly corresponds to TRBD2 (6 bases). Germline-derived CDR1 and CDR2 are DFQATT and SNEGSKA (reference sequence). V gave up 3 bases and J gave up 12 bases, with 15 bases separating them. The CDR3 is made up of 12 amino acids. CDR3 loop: CSASITPGVQFF. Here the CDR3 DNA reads TGCAGTGCTAGTATAACGCCGGGGGTGCAGTTCTTC.

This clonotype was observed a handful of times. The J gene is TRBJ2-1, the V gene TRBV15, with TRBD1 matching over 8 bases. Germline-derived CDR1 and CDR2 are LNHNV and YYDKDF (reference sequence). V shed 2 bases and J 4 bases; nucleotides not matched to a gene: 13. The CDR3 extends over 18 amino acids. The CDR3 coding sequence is TGTGCCACCAGCAGACCCGGGGGAGGACAGGGAACTTACAATGAGCAGTTCTTC. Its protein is CATSRPGGGQGTYNEQFF.

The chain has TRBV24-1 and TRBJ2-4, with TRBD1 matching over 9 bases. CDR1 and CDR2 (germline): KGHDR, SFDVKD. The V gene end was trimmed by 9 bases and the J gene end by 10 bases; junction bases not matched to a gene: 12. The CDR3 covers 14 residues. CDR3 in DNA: TGTGCCACCGGGGACAGGGAAGGCTTTCGAATTCAGTACTTC. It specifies CATGDREGFRIQYF.

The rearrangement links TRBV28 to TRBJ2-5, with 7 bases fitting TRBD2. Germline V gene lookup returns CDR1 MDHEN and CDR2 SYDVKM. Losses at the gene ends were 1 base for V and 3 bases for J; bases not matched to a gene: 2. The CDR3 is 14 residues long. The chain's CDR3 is CASSLFLAEETQYF. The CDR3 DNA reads TGTGCCAGCAGTTTATTTCTAGCGGAAGAGACCCAGTACTTC.

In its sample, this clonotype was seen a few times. The CDR3 sequence is CSAREGVLETQYF. Here the CDR3 DNA reads TGCAGCGCCCGTGAGGGGGTATTGGAGACCCAGTACTTC. This chain links TRBV29-1 with TRBJ2-5; tentative D call: TRBD1 (6 bases). This CDR3 is 13 amino acids long. Germline loops: CDR1 SQVTM, CDR2 ANQGSEA. Between the trimmed V and J ends, which lost 7 bases and 5 bases, there was a span of 17 bases.

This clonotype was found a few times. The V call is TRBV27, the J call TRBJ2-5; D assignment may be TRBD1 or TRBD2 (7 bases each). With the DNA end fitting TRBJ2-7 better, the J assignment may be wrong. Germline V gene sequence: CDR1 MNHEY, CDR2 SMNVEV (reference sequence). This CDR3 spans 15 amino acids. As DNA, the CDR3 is TGTGCCAGCAGCTCCTCTCGGGCAGGGGGGGGCGAGCAGTACTTC. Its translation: CASSSSRAGGGEQYF.